This T cell receptor (beta chain) is drawn from a study of cytomegalovirus exposure and HLA in healthy donors (dated by TCRdb to the late 2010s). At the level of the whole study: According to an earlier analysis of 587 of the donors, roughly 180 million T cells yielded over 90 million unique TCR beta sequences and 276 Gb of sequence data. An early release that covered some 630 HLA-typed donors contained 250 to 350 gigabases of sequencing data and 75 million to 100 million unique TCR sequences. Of the approximately 400 genotyped donors, roughly 85% fell in the genetic ancestry cluster associated with self-reported Caucasian donors. The aim of the study was to test whether cataloging public T cell receptors could identify signatures of past pathogen exposure. The study used immunosequencing to profile the T cell repertoires of under 700 subjects and linked those repertoires to cytomegalovirus serostatus. In addition to the first cohort of around 670 subjects, a separate validation cohort of around 110 different subjects was used. High-throughput TCR immunosequencing, statistical association of individual TCRs with disease status, and machine learning were combined to predict cytomegalovirus infection status. To study patterns of TCR occurrence, a later analysis re-analyzed previously published TCR beta repertoires from around 660 donors and added high-resolution HLA genotyping. In the later analysis, no new phenotypic data were used to find candidate immune exposures; instead, reliance was placed on TCR beta sequences and their occurrence across donors. In an earlier analysis of a few hundred of the donors, high-throughput TCR beta sequencing was used to judge whether each TCR beta V gene segment behaved as functional or pseudogenic. Donor age, sex, ethnicity and CMV serostatus were compiled together with the repertoire data. Genome-wide SNP genotypes for about 60% of the 666 donors were used in a later genetic analysis, which treated that subset as a discovery cohort. All discovery cohort repertoires had been generated using a single sequencing platform. Both class I and class II loci were covered by HLA typing, at four-digit resolution. Typing coverage differed by locus: A, B, C, DRB1 and DQB1 were typed in roughly 620-640 donors, DQA1 in about 560, DPA1 in over 600, and DPB1 in around 440. Because of strong linkage in the cohort, five DR-DQ haplotypes were treated as single units for association and clustering. Among about 390 genotyped donors of the cohort, an average of roughly 240,000 unique TCR beta nucleotide sequences were sequenced per donor, roughly 18% of them non-productive. Study-level results and caveats: The classifier was reported to diagnose cytomegalovirus status with high specificity and sensitivity in both the original and validation cohorts. The 87-base-pair reads could not distinguish some IMGT-functional V segments, including TRBV6-2 and TRBV6-3, so those segments were excluded. Roughly uniform sequencing depth across donors was assumed in presence/absence analyses, although this assumption may not hold. In vitro tests confirmed that three of the cytomegalovirus-associated TCR beta chains recognize cytomegalovirus antigens. Linkage disequilibrium might explain the correlated functional status among segregating V segments, but an unknown experimental factor could not be ruled out. It was suggested by the authors that the approach could potentially be generalized to other disease states and immunological phenotypes. HLA typing was unavailable for some donors at each locus, so association tests used only the typed subset. Because counts were too low, more than 15 rarely observed V segments, including chromosome 9 orphons, were left out of the earlier analysis of about 500 of the donors. In a later genetic analysis, a missense DCLRE1C variant was associated with V-gene and J-gene trimming of TCR beta chains, and the association was replicated in an independent cohort. A later genetic analysis reported fewer N-insertions in productive TCRs among donors in an Asian-associated ancestry cluster than the roughly 690-donor mean. CMV serostatus was the only immune exposure information available for the cohort. According to a later analysis, parvovirus B19, influenza, CMV and Epstein-Barr virus appeared linked to several top co-occurrence clusters. An earlier analysis of 587 of the donors showed that most TCR beta V segments appeared in productive rearrangements either about 87% or about 30% of the time, which broadly matched IMGT annotations. Strong co-occurrence of HLA alleles, especially DR and DQ, made assigning TCR associations to individual alleles difficult. Most TCR sequences were observed very rarely across donors, whereas some public TCRs were present in many individuals. In a later analysis, HLA-associated TCR beta chains showed more clonal expansion and lower generation probabilities than non-associated chains that were equally common. A later analysis found that TCR association rates varied across HLA loci, with DRB1 alleles showing the most associated TCRs and HLA-C alleles the fewest. A cluster of highly shared sequence variants was judged likely to represent a technical artifact of the sequencing pipeline. Specific HLA alleles were associated with 16,951 TCR beta sequences at a false discovery rate of 0.05 in a later analysis. A total of 150 to 200 TCR beta chains were listed by the study as associated with cytomegalovirus. A later analysis found that most CMV-associated TCR beta chains appeared HLA-restricted, with HLA associations seemingly driven largely by CMV exposure. A further reported finding was that TCR beta sequences accurately predicted the HLA-A and HLA-B alleles for most subjects in the first cohort. The cohort was sequenced for TCR beta chains only, and without alpha or paired-chain data the features that could be detected were limited.

The cohort was made up of around 720 healthy bone marrow donors. Cohort members were all nominally healthy when sampled, although unrecorded immune exposures were likely present. The donor was CMV seronegative and belonged to the group of under 400 seronegative cohort members. Each donor provided a peripheral blood sample, and peripheral blood mononuclear cells were used for TCR beta sequencing. Genomic DNA was extracted from the blood cell samples with the Qiagen DNeasy Blood Extraction Kit. The library came from the immunoSEQ multiplex PCR assay. For the multiplex PCR, a mixture combining 60 forward primers for TCR Vbeta segments and 13 reverse primers for TCR Jbeta segments was used. Amplification of the CDR3 region of rearranged TCR beta genes was performed with a multiplex PCR assay on genomic DNA. Amplified TCR beta libraries were sequenced as 87-base-pair reads on the Illumina HiSeq System. Under the source paper's analysis protocol: In a later analysis, tens of millions of unique TCR beta chains were counted across the 500 to 850 repertoires, and about 10 million of these chains were shared by at least two donors. Raw reads were error-corrected and collapsed into unique sequences with a nearest-neighbor algorithm that merged closely related sequences to remove PCR and sequencing errors. Alignment of CDR3 sequences to IMGT reference sequences was used to assign V, D and J gene segments. For a sequence to be retained, a match of at least six nucleotides was required to both a V gene segment and a J gene segment. Rearrangements were called productive when the CDR3 lacked stop codons and stayed in frame with V and J; all others were non-productive. CDR3 was defined by IMGT convention, running from the second conserved V-encoded cysteine to the conserved J-encoded phenylalanine. The earlier analysis of 550 to 650 of the donors excluded any sequence lacking an unambiguous match to a single V gene segment. An earlier analysis of several hundred of the donors called V segments functional above 56.7% productive rearrangements and segregating when the between-donor standard deviation exceeded 5%. To diagnose cytomegalovirus status from the catalog of TCR beta chain sequences, a statistical classification framework was built. In a later analysis, TCR nucleotide sequences were compared against IMGT/GENE-DB human TR gene sequences so that V and J genes could be assigned. In a later analysis, CDR3 sequences and most-parsimonious VDJ recombination scenarios were assigned using the TCRdist pipeline. In a later analysis, each TCR beta chain was defined by its CDR3 amino acid sequence together with its V-gene family, and reads lacking a unique V-gene family were excluded. A later analysis removed several hundred highly shared, low-generation-probability nucleotide sequences to deal with suspected cross-contamination and a sequencing artifact. In a later analysis, a clonal expansion index for each public chain was calculated from normalized within-repertoire ranks of inferred template counts. A later analysis computed generation probabilities with a VDJ recombination model fitted to out-of-frame rearrangements, and checked the results against IGoR. In a later analysis, hypergeometric tests were used to score TCR-TCR, TCR-HLA and TCR-CMV co-occurrence, with a repertoire-size bias correction applied to TCR pairs. To estimate false discovery rates, a later analysis permuted the HLA or CMV assignments 20 times. In a later analysis, co-occurring TCRs were grouped with DBSCAN, and TCRdist sequence similarity was added when clustering was performed within HLA-allele-positive subsets. For co-occurrence clustering, repertoires with fewer than 30,000 or more than 120,000 public chains were excluded, along with four or five repertoires with anomalous nucleotide sharing. TCRdb took this table from immuneACCESS and kept in-frame rearrangements with V and J called. Such tables lack part of the clones; where checked against another copy, unresolved V genes explain under half of the gap, and the rest is unexplained. That table supplies the V and J calls and clone size; D and trimming were determined from the DNA. The sample records more than 80,000 clones, under 80% of which are singletons. Together, the top ten hold more than 3.5% of the sample.

Concerning this clone itself: This receptor's antigen is unknown. No per-base quality is available; no much larger clone lies one base away.

The germline V gene (reference sequence) gives CDR1 as LNHDA and CDR2 as SQIVND. Deletion took 6 bases off V and 3 bases off J, with a span of 15 bases between the germline ends. The CDR3 holds 14 amino acids from the cysteine to the phenylalanine. Only the CDR3 part of the read is kept: 42 bases, read in frame from the first base. Source material: PBMCs. The clonotype was recovered from a man in his 60s in good health and CMV-seronegative. This receptor chain uses TRBV19 and TRBJ2-7, and the D gene may be TRBD1, 5 bases matching. Read as DNA, the sequence is TGTGCCAGTAGCCCTTCCACAGGCGGCTACGAGCAGTACTTC. It specifies CASSPSTGGYEQYF.